Here is one TCR beta chain with its context. The clone's antigen remains unknown. The record has no base qualities; no much larger clone is one base away. The cohort was made up of 500 to 850 healthy bone marrow donors. At the time of sampling, every cohort member was nominally healthy, though immune exposures that went unrecorded were likely present. The donor was CMV seropositive and was included in the group of 289 seropositive cohort members. A peripheral blood sample was collected from each donor, and TCR beta sequencing was performed on peripheral blood mononuclear cells. The Qiagen DNeasy Blood Extraction Kit was used to extract genomic DNA from the blood cell samples. This sample is drawn from a study of cytomegalovirus exposure and HLA in healthy donors (dated by TCRdb to about 2017). Background on the whole study: An earlier analysis of fewer than 750 of the donors reported roughly 300 Gb of sequence data and 117 million unique TCR beta sequences obtained from 180 million or so T cells. Besides the first cohort of approximately 670 subjects, a separate validation cohort made up of roughly 130 different subjects was used. A later analysis re-examined previously published TCR beta repertoires from around 670 donors and added high-resolution HLA genotyping to investigate patterns of TCR occurrence. A later genetic analysis took genome-wide SNP genotypes for about three fifths of the roughly 670 donors and used that subset as a discovery cohort. Five DR-DQ haplotypes were handled as single units for association and clustering, since linkage in the cohort was strong. The number of donors typed differed by locus, with about 629-630 for A, B, C, DRB1 and DQB1, about 500 for DQA1, some 570 for DPA1, and 450 to 480 for DPB1. An earlier analysis of 587 of the donors used high-throughput TCR beta sequencing to judge whether each TCR beta V gene segment behaved as functional or pseudogenic. Both class I and class II loci were covered by HLA typing, at four-digit resolution. Using immunosequencing, the study profiled T cell repertoires from around 670 subjects and related those repertoires to cytomegalovirus serostatus. Every repertoire in the discovery cohort had been generated on one and the same sequencing platform. Across 300 to 400 genotyped donors of the cohort, an average of roughly 250,000 unique TCR beta nucleotide sequences per donor were sequenced, and roughly 20% of those sequences were non-productive. To predict cytomegalovirus infection status, the study brought together high-throughput TCR immunosequencing, statistical association of individual TCRs with disease status, and machine learning. Of the 300 to 450 genotyped donors, 75% to 85% were placed in the genetic ancestry cluster associated with self-reported Caucasian donors. An early release that covered several hundred HLA-typed donors contained about 300 gigabases of sequencing data and approximately 85 million unique TCR sequences. The study aimed to test whether cataloging public T cell receptors could reveal signatures of past pathogen exposure. In the later analysis, no new phenotypic data were used to find candidate immune exposures; instead, reliance was placed on TCR beta sequences and their occurrence across donors. Donor age, sex, ethnicity and CMV serostatus were collected together with the repertoire data. The study at large found these results: CMV serostatus was the only immune exposure information available for the cohort. Assigning TCR associations to individual alleles was difficult when HLA alleles, especially DR and DQ, strongly co-occurred. According to a later genetic analysis, donors in an Asian-associated ancestry cluster had fewer N-insertions in productive TCRs than the approximately 650-donor mean. A later analysis found that HLA-associated TCR beta chains were more clonally expanded and had lower generation probabilities than equally common non-associated chains. Some IMGT-functional V segments, including TRBV6-2 and TRBV6-3, could not be told apart with the 87-base-pair reads, so those segments were excluded. The study gave a list of 150 to 200 TCR beta chains associated with cytomegalovirus. Because counts were too low, seventeen rarely observed V segments, including chromosome 9 orphons, were left out of the earlier analysis of some 600 of the donors. Presence/absence analyses assumed roughly uniform sequencing depth across donors, an assumption that may not hold. A cluster of highly shared sequence variants was judged likely to represent a technical artifact of the sequencing pipeline. In an earlier analysis of fewer than 750 of the donors, most TCR beta V segments were observed in productive rearrangements about 87% or about 30% of the time, broadly matching IMGT annotations. Most CMV-associated TCR beta chains appeared to be HLA-restricted in a later analysis, and the HLA associations seemed to be driven largely by CMV exposure. A few of the identified cytomegalovirus-associated TCR beta chains were confirmed in vitro to be specific for cytomegalovirus antigens. In a later analysis, TCR association rates were found to vary across HLA loci, with the most associated TCRs seen for DRB1 alleles and the fewest for HLA-C alleles. A further reported finding was that TCR beta sequences accurately predicted the HLA-A and HLA-B alleles for most subjects in the first cohort. While some public TCRs were present in many individuals, most TCR sequences turned up only very rarely across donors. In a later analysis, about 16,000 TCR beta sequences were associated with specific HLA alleles at a false discovery rate of 0.05. A later genetic analysis associated a missense DCLRE1C variant with V-gene and J-gene trimming of TCR beta chains, and an independent cohort replicated the association. According to the authors, the approach could potentially be generalized to other disease states and immunological phenotypes. Correlated functional status among segregating V segments might reflect linkage disequilibrium, but an unknown experimental factor could not be ruled out. In both the original and validation cohorts, the classifier was reported to diagnose cytomegalovirus status with high specificity and sensitivity. HLA typing was unavailable for some donors at each locus, so association tests used only the typed subset. In a later analysis, several top co-occurrence clusters were reported to appear linked to parvovirus B19, influenza, CMV and Epstein-Barr virus. In this cohort, only TCR beta chains were sequenced, and detectable features were limited by the absence of alpha or paired-chain data.

V is trimmed back by 5 bases and J by 4 bases, and the junction contains 3 bases that no gene match accounts for. Counted from cysteine to phenylalanine, this CDR3 has 13 amino acids. The CDR3 DNA has 39 bases and is translated from base 1. The germline V gene specifies MDHEN as CDR1 and SYDVKM as CDR2. The library came from the immunoSEQ multiplex PCR assay. For the multiplex PCR, a mixture combining 60 forward primers for TCR Vbeta segments and 13 reverse primers for TCR Jbeta segments was used. The CDR3 region of rearranged TCR beta genes was amplified from genomic DNA with a multiplex PCR assay. The amplified TCR beta libraries were sequenced on the Illumina HiSeq System as 87-base-pair reads. On the authors' methods: A later analysis tallied roughly 76 million unique TCR beta chains across the 640 or so repertoires, and around 9.9 million of those chains were shared by two or more donors. Raw reads were error-corrected and collapsed into unique sequences with a nearest-neighbor algorithm that merged closely related sequences to remove PCR and sequencing errors. V, D and J gene segments were assigned by aligning CDR3 sequences to IMGT reference sequences. For a sequence to be retained, a match of at least six nucleotides was required to both a V gene segment and a J gene segment. Rearrangements were called productive when the CDR3 lacked stop codons and stayed in frame with V and J; all others were non-productive. Following IMGT convention, CDR3 was defined as the stretch from the second conserved V-encoded cysteine up to the conserved J-encoded phenylalanine. Sequences without an unambiguous match to a single V gene segment were excluded from the earlier analysis of about 600 of the donors. An earlier analysis of over 450 of the donors classified V segments as functional when productive rearrangements were above 56.7% and as segregating when the standard deviation between donors was above 5%. A statistical classification framework was developed to diagnose cytomegalovirus status using the catalog of TCR beta chain sequences. V and J gene assignment, in a later analysis, came from comparing TCR nucleotide sequences with IMGT/GENE-DB human TR gene sequences. A later analysis assigned CDR3 sequences and most-parsimonious VDJ recombination scenarios with the TCRdist pipeline. In a later analysis, each TCR beta chain was defined by its CDR3 amino acid sequence together with its V-gene family, and reads without a unique V-gene family were excluded. In a later analysis, a few hundred highly shared, low-generation-probability nucleotide sequences were removed to address suspected cross-contamination and a sequencing artifact. In a later analysis, a clonal expansion index for each public chain was calculated from normalized within-repertoire ranks of inferred template counts. In a later analysis, generation probabilities were computed using a VDJ recombination model fitted to out-of-frame rearrangements, and the results were checked against IGoR. Hypergeometric tests were used in a later analysis to score TCR-TCR, TCR-HLA and TCR-CMV co-occurrence, with a repertoire-size bias correction applied to the TCR pairs. To estimate false discovery rates, a later analysis permuted the HLA or CMV assignments 20 times. In a later analysis, co-occurring TCRs were grouped using DBSCAN, and TCRdist sequence similarity was added for clustering within HLA-allele-positive subsets. Repertoires with fewer than 30,000 or more than 120,000 public chains, plus five repertoires with anomalous nucleotide sharing, were excluded from co-occurrence clustering. TCRdb obtained this table from immuneACCESS and retained in-frame rearrangements with V and J assigned. These tables miss some clones; where compared with another copy, unresolved V genes account for less than half of the shortfall, and the remainder is unexplained. The D gene and trimming were derived from the DNA, and the V and J assignments and clone size from that table. Here the sample has around 82,000 clones; about 79% occur a single time. The ten largest clones represent 5.5% to 7% of the sample.

The rearrangement joined TRBV28 to TRBJ2-5; TRBD2 agrees with 8 junctional bases. The source material was PBMCs. This clonotype was obtained from a male donor in good health and CMV-seropositive. The DNA sequence reads TGTGCCAGCAGTCCGGGAGGGATAGAGACCCAGTACTTC. It is translated as CASSPGGIETQYF.